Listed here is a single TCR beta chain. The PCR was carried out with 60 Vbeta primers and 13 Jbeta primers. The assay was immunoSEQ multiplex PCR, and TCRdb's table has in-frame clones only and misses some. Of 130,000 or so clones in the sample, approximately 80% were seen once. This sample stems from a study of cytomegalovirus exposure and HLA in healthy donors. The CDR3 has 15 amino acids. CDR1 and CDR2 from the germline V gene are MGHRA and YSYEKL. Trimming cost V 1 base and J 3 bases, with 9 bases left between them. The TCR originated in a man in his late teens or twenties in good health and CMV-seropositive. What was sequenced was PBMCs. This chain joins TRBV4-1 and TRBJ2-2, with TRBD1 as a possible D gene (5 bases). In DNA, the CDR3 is TGCGCCAGCAGCCAAGCCTTCAGGGACACCGGGGAGCTGTTTTTT. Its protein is CASSQAFRDTGELFF.